This T cell receptor beta chain emerged from a study of cytomegalovirus exposure and HLA in healthy donors. V lost 0 bases to trimming and J lost 2 bases, with 12 bases between them. Germline loops: CDR1 SGHRS, CDR2 YFSETQ. The CDR3 loop spans 15 amino acids. The primer mix had 60 Vbeta and 13 Jbeta primers. Profiling relied on immunoSEQ multiplex PCR, and the TCRdb table lists in-frame clones only, not all of them. The sample contains approximately 100,000 clones, roughly 83% of which appear only once. Sequencing was carried out using PBMCs. The receptor was derived from a female donor in good health and CMV-seropositive. The V and J genes are TRBV5-1 and TRBJ2-7; the D gene is possibly TRBD1 (6 bases). In nucleotides, the CDR3 is TGCGCCAGCAGCTTGGCGCAGGGGTTCGCCTACGAGCAGTACTTC. Amino acids: CASSLAQGFAYEQYF. The full variable domain, completed using reference TRBV5-1 and TRBJ2-7, is KAGVTQTPRYLIKTRGQQVTLSCSPISGHRSVSWYQQTPGQGLQFLFEYFSETQRNKGNFPGRFSGRQFSNSRSEMNVSTLELGDSALYLCASSLAQGFAYEQYFGPGTRLTVT.